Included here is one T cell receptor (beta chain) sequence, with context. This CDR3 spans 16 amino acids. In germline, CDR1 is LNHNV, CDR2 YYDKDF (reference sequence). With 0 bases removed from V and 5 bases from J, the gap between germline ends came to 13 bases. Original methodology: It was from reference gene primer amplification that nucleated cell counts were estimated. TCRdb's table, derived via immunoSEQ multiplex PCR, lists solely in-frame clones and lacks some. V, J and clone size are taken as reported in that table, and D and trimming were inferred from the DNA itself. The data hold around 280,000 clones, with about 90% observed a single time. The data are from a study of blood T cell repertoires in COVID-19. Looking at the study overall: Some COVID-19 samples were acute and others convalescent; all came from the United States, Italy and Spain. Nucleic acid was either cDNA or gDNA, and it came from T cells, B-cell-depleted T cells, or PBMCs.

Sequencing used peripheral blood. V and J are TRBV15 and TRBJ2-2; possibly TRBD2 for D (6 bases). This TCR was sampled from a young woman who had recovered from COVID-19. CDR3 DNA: TGTGCCACCAGCAGAGATCTGGGGGGTGGGACCGGGGAGCTGTTTTTT. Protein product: CATSRDLGGGTGELFF.